This paragraph covers one T cell receptor (beta chain) sequence. Its antigen is unknown. Germline CDR1 SGHRS, CDR2 YFSETQ. CDR3 length equals 13 residues. TRB cDNA was prepared as libraries by UMI-labeled 5' RACE. TCRdb reprocessed the 5' RACE reads and stores each CDR3 protein as one record, lacking DNA. This sample's table reports about 110,000 distinct CDR3 sequences. The data derive from a study of CXCR3-negative and CXCR3-positive naive CD8 T cells. Study-wide context: Summed over all libraries, TRB reads came to 110 million to 150 million, with about 1.5 +/- 0.3 million per library.

The study's findings and limits: Naive subsets had comparable surface CD5; TCR strength was inferred from TRB CDR3 properties. Naive cells used TRBV-TRBJ genes in much the same way whether CXCR3-negative or CXCR3-positive; memory cells did not. Upon cryopreservation, CXCR3 expression partially decreased, and most assays used fresh PBMCs. CXCR3-positive naive cells carried more hydrophobic TRB CDR3s than CXCR3-negative ones.

The TCR comes from a human donor in good health. Some clones in this sample may be carry-over from other donors' samples. The chain is built from TRBV5-1 and TRBJ2-7; there is no DNA to check the TCRdb D call of TRBD1. The sequencing input was naive CXCR3+ CD8+ T cells from blood. Subset reported: CD45RO-CCR7+CD27+CD95- naive CD8+ T cells expressing CXCR3 (TNR3+). CDR3 protein: CASSDRHNNEQYF.